Described below is a single TCR beta chain sequence and its context. The sample originates from a study of shared clonotypes between healthy human individuals. The repertoire was sequenced with immunoSEQ multiplex PCR; TCRdb's copy has only in-frame clones and lacks some. The sample holds some 200,000 clones, 90% to 95% seen once. This TCR was sampled from a woman aged 25 to 45 in good health. Sequenced input: naive CD4+ T cells sorted from blood. The subset denotes: CD45RA+ positively selected.

CDR3 DNA sequence: TGCGCCAGCAGCCGCATCGTGGGACTAGCAAACAATGAGCAGTTCTTC. Its translation: CASSRIVGLANNEQFF. The chain employs TRBV4-1 and TRBJ2-1; 9 bases match TRBD2. The CDR3 totals 16 residues. V dropped 4 bases and J dropped 5; count of bases not matched to a gene: 9. The germline V gene has CDR1 MGHRA and CDR2 YSYEKL.